This T cell receptor (beta chain) originates from a study of blood T cells in healthy people across ages. This CDR3 spans 11 amino acids. V lost 8 bases and J lost 5; bases outside the gene matches: 3. Germline CDR1 and CDR2: MNHEY and SVGAGI. PCR was performed a second time for about 7 to 12 cycles using a sample-barcoded 5' primer and a J-beta primer mix. TCRdb reprocessed the 5' RACE reads via MiXCR and lists one record per CDR3 protein. This table has about 970,000 distinct CDR3 sequences, roughly 50% appearing once. This sequence originates from a woman aged 60-75 years in good health. The specimen was blood. The rearrangement joins TRBV6-5 to TRBJ2-7; TRBD2 agrees at 7 bases. In DNA, the CDR3 is TGTGCCAGCCGAGGACTAGACGAGCAGTACTTC. Translating gives CASRGLDEQYF.